Following are 24 T cell receptor beta chains from one sample sequenced in a study of blood T cell repertoires in COVID-19. TCRdb's table, derived via immunoSEQ multiplex PCR, lists solely in-frame clones and lacks some. Of about 390,000 clones in the sample, about 90% were seen once. The source material was peripheral blood. The receptors derive from a woman aged 55-69 years with COVID-19, enrolled during active disease.

The chain has TRBV5-6 and TRBJ2-5; 10 positions match TRBD2. Per germline, CDR1 SGHDT and CDR2 YYEEEE. This CDR3 contains 17 residues. V lost 2 bases, J lost 5 bases, and 12 bases stayed unmatched. CDR3 DNA sequence: TGTGCCAGCAGCTTTGCTAGCGGGGGCGGCCACCGGGAGACCCAGTACTTC. Translation: CASSFASGGGHRETQYF.

The J gene is TRBJ2-5, the V gene TRBV7-6; 7 nucleotides line up with TRBD2. CDR1 and CDR2 from the germline V gene are SGHVS and FNYEAQ. The V segment lost 1 base and the J segment 4 bases; nucleotides outside the gene matches: 9. The CDR3 runs 16 residues. The CDR3 spells CASSLGDGPGGETQYF. DNA of the CDR3: TGTGCCAGCAGCTTAGGGGACGGCCCGGGGGGAGAGACCCAGTACTTC.

This clone was seen a single time. This chain connects TRBV18 to TRBJ2-7, with D maybe TRBD1 (5 bases). The CDR3 consists of 13 residues. The ends were cut back, 2 bases at V and 5 bases at J, with 10 bases in the middle. In germline, CDR1 is KGHSH, CDR2 LQKENI. This CDR3 reads CASSPTGADEQYF. The CDR3 nucleotides are TGTGCCAGCTCACCAACAGGAGCCGACGAGCAGTACTTC.

This chain joins TRBV7-8 and TRBJ2-5; possibly TRBD1 for D (8 bases). V lost 0 bases, J lost 5 bases, and 22 bases lay in between. Looked up from germline, CDR1 is SGHVS and CDR2 is FQNEAQ. This CDR3 contains 18 residues. As DNA, the CDR3 is TGTGCCAGCAGCTTAGCGGGGCGGCAGGGGGCAGCGGGGGAGACCCAGTACTTC. Its translation is CASSLAGRQGAAGETQYF.

The chain uses TRBV9 and TRBJ2-7; 12 nucleotides match TRBD1. Germline CDR1 is SGDLS and CDR2 is YYNGEE. The CDR3 consists of 15 residues. The J segment lost 5 bases and the V segment lost 3 bases, leaving 6 bases of the junction unmatched. CDR3 loop: CASSARDRGPDEQYF. The DNA of the CDR3 is TGTGCCAGCAGCGCCCGGGACAGGGGGCCAGACGAGCAGTACTTC. Using reference TRBV9 and TRBJ2-7 for the parts outside the CDR3, the full variable domain is DSGVTQTPKHLITATGQRVTLRCSPRSGDLSVYWYQQSLDQGLQFLIQYYNGEERAKGNILERFSAQQFPDLHSELNLSSLELGDSALYFCASSARDRGPDEQYFGPGTRLTVT.

The V and J genes are TRBV19 and TRBJ2-2; the match to TRBD1 covers 8 bases. V was pared by 4 bases and J by 1 base, with 5 bases of the junction left unmatched. This CDR3 comprises 16 residues. Germline CDR1 LNHDA, CDR2 SQIVND (reference sequence). As DNA, the CDR3 is TGTGCCAGTAGTAAGACAGGGGTCAGGAACACCGGGGAGCTGTTTTTT. Its translation: CASSKTGVRNTGELFF. The variable domain in full, completed from reference TRBV19 and TRBJ2-2, reads DGGITQSPKYLFRKEGQNVTLSCEQNLNHDAMYWYRQDPGQGLRLIYYSQIVNDFQKGDIAEGYSVSREKKESFPLTVTSAQKNPTAFYLCASSKTGVRNTGELFFGEGSRLTVL.

This clone has a handful of counts. The CDR3 protein is CATSSTTVPREQYF. The CDR3 bases are TGTGCCACCAGCAGTACCACGGTCCCCAGGGAGCAGTACTTC. V usage is TRBV15 and J usage is TRBJ2-7; D unresolved. The CDR3 contains 14 residues. Per germline, CDR1 LNHNV and CDR2 YYDKDF (reference sequence). V gave up 3 bases and J gave up 7 bases, with 16 bases separating them.

This clone was seen only once. This chain links TRBV19 with TRBJ2-3; no clear D gene. CDR3 length: 13 residues. Germline CDR1 reads LNHDA; CDR2 reads SQIVND (reference sequence). Trimming pared 3 bases from V and 11 bases from J, leaving 15 bases between. The CDR3 protein is CASSIPSEVKQYF. In DNA, the CDR3 is TGTGCCAGTAGTATCCCTTCTGAGGTGAAGCAGTATTTT.

The chain uses TRBV6-5 and TRBJ1-1; perhaps TRBD1 as D (6 bases). Germline V gene sequence: CDR1 MNHEY, CDR2 SVGAGI. The CDR3 spans 15 residues. V lost 5 bases and J lost 4, with 17 bases in between. Here the CDR3 DNA reads TGTGCCAGCAGTCCGCCCCGGGGGGCGGGCACTGAAGCTTTCTTT. It is translated as CASSPPRGAGTEAFF.

The chain is built from TRBV3-1 (or the pseudogene TRBV3-2) and TRBJ2-2, with TRBD1 as a possible D gene (7 bases). CDR1 and CDR2 (germline): LGHDT, YNNKEL (reference sequence). The CDR3 extends over 16 amino acids. Trimming took off 6 bases at V and 7 bases at J, with 21 bases between the two ends. The CDR3 coding sequence is TGTGCCAGCAGAGCACCGACAGGGAGGAGTGGCGGGGAGCTGTTTTTT. This translates into CASRAPTGRSGGELFF.

This CDR3 is CASGRGQGGNEQFF. The CDR3 DNA follows: TGTGCCAGTGGGCGGGGACAGGGAGGCAATGAGCAGTTCTTC. The V and J genes are TRBV2 and TRBJ2-1; 9 bases agree with TRBD1. The CDR3 has 14 amino acids. Unmatched junction bases numbered 9, after V lost 9 bases and J lost 6 bases. Germline CDR1 is SNHLY and CDR2 is FYNNEI.

The chain joins TRBV2 to TRBJ1-1; tentative D call: TRBD1 (6 bases). The CDR3 consists of 15 residues. Germline V lookup: CDR1 SNHLY, CDR2 FYNNEI. Trimming pared 4 bases from V and 1 base from J, leaving 13 bases between. CDR3: CASSGEGVPNTEAFF. The CDR3, as DNA: TGTGCCAGCAGTGGCGAGGGGGTACCGAACACTGAAGCTTTCTTT.

This chain uses TRBV18 with TRBJ1-2; D is uncertain. The V gene lost 3 bases and the J gene lost 1 base, with 9 bases spanning the gap. The CDR3 runs to 14 residues. Germline CDR1 reads KGHSH; CDR2 reads LQKENI. DNA for the CDR3: TGTGCCAGCTCACCGGGAGCGGATAACTATGGCTACACCTTC. Amino acid sequence: CASSPGADNYGYTF.

With respect to this clone: Other DNA variants within this sample encode the same CDR3. This chain links TRBV5-1 with TRBJ2-5, with 8 bases that match TRBD2. The junction had 4 bases not matched to a gene; V was cut back by 2 bases and J by 1 base. The germline gives CDR1 SGHRS, CDR2 YFSETQ. This CDR3 contains 15 residues. The CDR3 sequence: CASSFLAGGQETQYF. The DNA of the CDR3 is TGCGCCAGCAGCTTTTTGGCGGGGGGCCAAGAGACCCAGTACTTC.

The chain is built from TRBV19 and TRBJ2-4; 9 bases line up with TRBD2. Losses at the gene ends were 11 bases for V and 0 bases for J; bases not matched to a gene: 11. The germline V gene encodes CDR1 LNHDA and CDR2 SQIVND (reference sequence). This CDR3 contains 16 residues. CDR3: CASKMRGGLAKNIQYF. CDR3 nucleotide sequence: TGTGCCTCGAAAATGCGGGGGGGACTAGCCAAAAACATTCAGTACTTC.

This clone was seen only once. V gene TRBV19 combines with J gene TRBJ2-2, with TRBD2 matching over 8 bases. Germline V gives CDR1 LNHDA, CDR2 SQIVND (reference sequence). The J segment lost 1 base and the V segment lost 4 bases, leaving 11 bases of the junction unmatched. The CDR3 consists of 18 residues. The CDR3 DNA sequence: TGTGCCAGTAGTAGATGGGTCCTAAGCGGGGGGAACACCGGGGAGCTGTTTTTT. It is translated as CASSRWVLSGGNTGELFF. Full variable domain (rest looked up from reference TRBV19 and TRBJ2-2): DGGITQSPKYLFRKEGQNVTLSCEQNLNHDAMYWYRQDPGQGLRLIYYSQIVNDFQKGDIAEGYSVSREKKESFPLTVTSAQKNPTAFYLCASSRWVLSGGNTGELFFGEGSRLTVL.

This chain uses TRBV9 with TRBJ2-3; the match to TRBD2 covers 8 bases. The CDR3 totals 16 residues. Per the germline V gene, CDR1 is SGDLS and CDR2 is YYNGEE. V shed 2 bases and J 2 bases; nucleotides not matched to a gene: 7. CDR3 coding DNA: TGTGCCAGCAGCGTTGGTTTAGCGGGGCCCACAGATACGCAGTATTTT. Its translation is CASSVGLAGPTDTQYF.

In DNA, the CDR3 is TGTGCCAGCAGCCAACTCACGGGGACAGGGTCAAATGAAAAACTGTTTTTT. Amino acid sequence: CASSQLTGTGSNEKLFF. V usage is TRBV4-2 and J usage is TRBJ1-4, with TRBD1 matching 9 bases. The V and J ends lost 2 bases and 5 bases, in that order; junction bases with no gene match: 9. The CDR3 is 17 residues long. Germline CDR1 and CDR2: LGHNA and YNFKEQ.

The V and J genes are TRBV10-3 and TRBJ1-6, with D maybe TRBD1 (6 bases). The CDR3 spans 14 residues. Trimming removed 4 bases at V and 7 bases at J, with 11 bases between. Germline V gene sequence: CDR1 ENHRY, CDR2 SYGVKD. The CDR3 loop is CAISGDRPNSPLHF. CDR3 nucleotide sequence: TGTGCCATCAGTGGCGACAGGCCCAATTCACCCCTCCACTTT.

The rearrangement links TRBV5-5 to TRBJ1-6, with 8 bases aligning to TRBD1. There are 18 residues in the CDR3. With V trimmed by 1 base and J by 0 bases, 6 bases remained unmatched. Germline loops: CDR1 SGHKS, CDR2 YYEKEE (reference sequence). The CDR3 DNA follows: TGTGCCAGCAGCTTGCCCCGGACAGGGAGCTCCTATAATTCACCCCTCCACTTT. Residues: CASSLPRTGSSYNSPLHF.

This sequence joins TRBV30 and TRBJ1-2; D might be TRBD1 (6 bases). CDR3 length equals 13 residues. Germline V CDR1 and CDR2: GTSNPN, SVGIG (reference sequence). Between the trimmed V and J ends, which lost 5 bases and 8 bases, there was a span of 18 bases. The CDR3: CAWVGQGIGGYTF. CDR3 nucleotides: TGTGCCTGGGTGGGACAAGGGATCGGGGGCTACACCTTC.

J is TRBJ1-4 and V is TRBV30; 10 positions agree with TRBD1. This CDR3 region has 13 residues. Per the germline V gene, CDR1 is GTSNPN and CDR2 is SVGIG (reference sequence). Trimming removed 6 bases from V and 6 bases from J; junction bases left unmatched: 4. The CDR3 bases are TGTGCCTGTACGGACAGGGGGTATGAAAAACTGTTTTTT. This codes for CACTDRGYEKLFF.

This clone was seen only once. The V call is TRBV3-1 (or the pseudogene TRBV3-2), the J call TRBJ2-7, with D perhaps matching TRBD2 (7 bases). V gave up 5 bases and J gave up 3 bases, with 20 bases separating them. The CDR3 is made up of 16 amino acids. Germline loops: CDR1 LGHDT, CDR2 YNNKEL (reference sequence). The CDR3 here is CASSSGGTGGHYEQYF. In DNA form, the CDR3 reads TGTGCCAGCAGCTCCGGAGGGACGGGGGGCCACTACGAGCAGTACTTC.

The rearrangement joins TRBV10-2 to TRBJ2-5; 10 positions agree with TRBD1. CDR1 WSHSY and CDR2 SAAADI come from the germline V gene. The CDR3 is made up of 14 amino acids. V was clipped by 2 bases and J by 5 bases; unmatched bases: 2. The CDR3 loop reads CASSEPGQGETQYF. The CDR3 nucleotides read TGCGCCAGCAGTGAGCCGGGACAGGGGGAGACCCAGTACTTC.